This T cell receptor (beta chain) was documented in a study of patients and donors after allogeneic stem cell transplantation. The germline V gene has CDR1 LGHNA and CDR2 YSLEER. The CDR3 covers 14 residues. Trimming took off 1 base at V and 6 bases at J, with 12 bases between the two ends. This clonotype has just a few counts. Each CDR3 protein gets one entry after TCRdb re-called the RT-PCR reads with MiXCR. Of some 92,000 distinct CDR3 sequences in the sample, 48% are singletons; the top ten hold 50% to 75%. The chain carries TRBV4-3 and TRBJ1-1, with D tentatively TRBD1 (6 bases). Sequencing was carried out using blood, either unsorted or a sorted T cell fraction (not recorded which). The clonotype was recovered from a human donor who was either an allogeneic HSCT recipient or a stem cell or donor lymphocyte infusion donor (not recorded which). It is not recorded whose cells these are; they may come from a transplant donor. CDR3 coding DNA: TGCGCCAGCAGCCAAGTCGCAGGGGACGCTGAAGCTTTCTTT. It yields the protein CASSQVAGDAEAFF.